The rows below give T cell receptor beta chains drawn from one sample of a study of T-cell memory formation after mild COVID-19. Via MiXCR, TCRdb re-called the 5' RACE reads, giving one row per CDR3 protein. The table shows hundreds of thousands of distinct CDR3 sequences, with under 15% occurring only once. Material: PBMCs or a T cell subset sorted from them (not recorded which). These receptors originate from a man aged 18 to 30 who had mild COVID-19 (a few samples of this study predate the infection). Cell type and time point are not known. CDR3s include the opening cysteine and the closing phenylalanine or tryptophan. The D gene is left open where the match is weak. For some rows the clone size is stated as once, few or many, or as a class when expanded; others skip it.

CDR3 protein	CDR3 DNA	V gene	J gene	D gene	clone size
CASSRAQPASYNEQFF	TGTGCCAGCAGCCGGGCGCAGCCGGCATCCTACAATGAGCAGTTCTTC	TRBV7-3	TRBJ2-1	-	few
CASILHGTLGTEAFF	TGTGCCAGTATTTTACACGGGACCTTGGGAACTGAAGCTTTCTTT	TRBV19	TRBJ1-1	-	few
CASSSPGLAYNEQFF	TGTGCCAGCAGTTCCCCGGGACTAGCGTACAATGAGCAGTTCTTC	TRBV6-2/TRBV6-3	TRBJ2-1	TRBD2	-
CASGQGNTEAFF	TGCGCCAGTGGTCAGGGGAACACTGAAGCTTTCTTT	TRBV4-1	TRBJ1-1	-	many
CASSQERGGRETQYF	TGTGCCAGCAGCCAAGAGCGGGGGGGCAGAGAGACCCAGTACTTC	TRBV4-2	TRBJ2-5	TRBD2	many
CSAATQTGGTAKNIQYF	TGCAGTGCAGCAACCCAGACAGGGGGGACAGCCAAAAACATTCAGTACTTC	TRBV20-1	TRBJ2-4	TRBD1	few
CASSGGSGETQYF	TGCGCCAGCAGCGGGGGAAGCGGGGAGACCCAGTACTTC	TRBV5-1	TRBJ2-5	-	many
CASRRTSGDSDTQYF	TGTGCCAGCAGACGGACTAGCGGGGACTCAGATACGCAGTATTTT	TRBV7-8	TRBJ2-3	TRBD2	-
CASSVGSQGSYEQYF	TGTGCCAGCAGCGTAGGATCGCAGGGGTCGTACGAGCAGTACTTC	TRBV9	TRBJ2-7	-	few
CASSQEGQGAYGYTF	TGCGCCAGCAGCCAAGAGGGACAGGGGGCATATGGCTACACCTTC	TRBV4-3	TRBJ1-2	TRBD1	few
CASSGYVSGEQYF	TGTGCCAGCAGCGGGTACGTTAGTGGCGAGCAGTACTTC	TRBV9	TRBJ2-7	-	many
CASSSNRASAQYF	TGTGCCAGCAGCTCTAACAGGGCTAGCGCGCAGTATTTT	TRBV7-3	TRBJ2-3	-	few
CAISDRADTQYF	TGTGCCATCAGTGACAGGGCAGATACGCAGTATTTT	TRBV10-3	TRBJ2-3	-	many
CASSLVEEETQYF	TGCGCCAGCAGCTTGGTCGAGGAAGAGACCCAGTACTTC	TRBV5-1	TRBJ2-5	-	-
CSASVTAGTYNSPLHF	TGCAGTGCTAGTGTGACGGCAGGGACCTATAATTCACCCCTCCACTTT	TRBV20-1	TRBJ1-6	-	few
CATSETSGTGHHQPQHF	TGTGCCACCAGTGAGACTTCCGGGACAGGGCACCATCAGCCCCAGCATTTT	TRBV24-1	TRBJ1-5	TRBD1	-
CASSLAGEEGYTF	TGCGCCAGCAGCCTGGCTGGGGAAGAGGGCTACACCTTC	TRBV5-1	TRBJ1-2	-	few
CASSEDSWTEAFF	TGCGCCAGCAGCGAAGATAGTTGGACTGAAGCTTTCTTT	TRBV5-1	TRBJ1-1	-	few
CAISESGGNEQFF	TGTGCCATCAGTGAGTCAGGGGGGAATGAGCAGTTCTTC	TRBV10-3	TRBJ2-1	-	many
CASSGGAASETQYF	TGCGCCAGCAGCGGGGGGGCCGCCTCGGAGACCCAGTACTTC	TRBV5-1	TRBJ2-5	-	-
CASRGTADNQPQHF	TGTGCCAGCAGGGGGACAGCTGATAATCAGCCCCAGCATTTT	TRBV6-5	TRBJ1-5	TRBD1	few
CASTQGLSEQFF	TGTGCCAGTACACAGGGGCTGAGTGAGCAGTTCTTC	TRBV19	TRBJ2-1	TRBD1	few
CASSVGGNNQPQHF	TGTGCCAGCAGCGTAGGGGGGAACAATCAGCCCCAGCATTTT	TRBV9	TRBJ1-5	-	-
CASQNRGVNTEAFF	TGTGCCAGCCAAAACAGGGGGGTGAACACTGAAGCTTTCTTT	TRBV12-3/TRBV12-4	TRBJ1-1	TRBD1	-
CASSLRISPEKLFF	TGTGCCAGCAGCTTAAGGATATCACCGGAGAAACTGTTTTTT	TRBV7-9	TRBJ1-4	-	few
CASSYTSGMGYTF	TGTGCCAGCAGCTATACCTCAGGGATGGGCTACACCTTC	TRBV12-3/TRBV12-4	TRBJ1-2	-	many
CASSGVTGAAGAFF	TGTGCCAGCAGCGGAGTGACAGGCGCGGCTGGTGCTTTCTTT	TRBV9	TRBJ1-1	-	few
CASSQSSGTASWRSNTEAFF	TGCGCCAGCAGCCAAAGTTCCGGGACAGCGTCCTGGCGATCGAACACTGAAGCTTTCTTT	TRBV4-3	TRBJ1-1	TRBD1	few
CASSYGLWTGEGDTQYF	TGTGCCAGCAGCTACGGATTGTGGACAGGTGAGGGAGATACGCAGTATTTT	TRBV7-9	TRBJ2-3	TRBD1	-
CASSLGMDQPQHF	TGTGCCAGCAGCTTAGGGATGGATCAGCCCCAGCATTTT	TRBV7-2	TRBJ1-5	-	many